The 29 T cell receptor beta chains presented below share a single source sample, sequenced in a study of blood T cell repertoires in COVID-19 (dated by TCRdb to about 2020). Receptors were amplified or captured by the immunoSEQ multiplex PCR assay. This is the immuneACCESS table as TCRdb keeps it, with only in-frame sequences that have V and J called. A part of the clones is gone; compared with another copy, unresolved V genes explain less than half, and the rest is unexplained. This sample comprises 9,500 to 15,000 clones, around 90% of them detected only once. More than 25% of the sample is in the top ten clones. The sample taken for sequencing was peripheral blood. The source is a woman aged 70-85 years with active COVID-19.

The chain links TRBV7-8 to TRBJ2-1; TRBD2 matches 13 bases. CDR1 is SGHVS, CDR2 FQNEAQ, per germline. The CDR3 loop spans 15 amino acids. V gave up 2 bases and J gave up 9 bases; unmatched junction bases: 4. CDR3 amino acids: CASSLRTSGSGEQFF. DNA of the CDR3: TGTGCCAGCAGCTTAAGGACTAGCGGGAGCGGTGAGCAGTTCTTC.

The rearrangement joins TRBV5-4 to TRBJ2-7; 7 bases are shared with TRBD1. The CDR3 loop spans 16 amino acids. V was pared by 0 bases and J by 2 bases, with 8 bases of the junction left unmatched. Germline V CDR1 and CDR2: SGHNT, YYREEE (reference sequence). The CDR3 spells CASSLASGTAAYEQYF. As DNA, the CDR3 is TGTGCCAGCAGCTTGGCTTCCGGGACAGCAGCCTACGAGCAGTACTTC.

The rearrangement uses TRBV10-3 and TRBJ2-7; 7 positions match TRBD2. CDR3 length: 15 amino acids. The junction had 6 bases not matched to a gene; V was cut back by 4 bases and J by 0 bases. Germline V CDR1 and CDR2: ENHRY, SYGVKD. CDR3 nucleotide sequence: TGTGCCATCAGTGGGCGGGAGATGAGCTCCTACGAGCAGTACTTC. Protein: CAISGREMSSYEQYF.

The sample holds one count of this clone. The chain is built from TRBV18 and TRBJ1-5; weak D call: TRBD1 (6 bases). CDR1 is KGHSH, CDR2 LQKENI, per germline. Trimming took off 6 bases at V and 5 bases at J, with 17 bases between the two ends. The length of the CDR3 is 15 residues. CDR3 bases: TGTGCCAGCTCCCCCCAGCGGGGGCAGGATCAGCCCCAGCATTTT. Amino acid sequence: CASSPQRGQDQPQHF.

The chain couples TRBV30 to TRBJ2-3, with D possibly being TRBD1 (5 bases). This CDR3 has 14 amino acids. The V end lost 2 bases, the J end lost 0 bases, and 9 bases lay between the germline ends. Per germline, CDR1 GTSNPN and CDR2 SVGIG (reference sequence). The CDR3 reads CAWSKDSSTDTQYF. In DNA, the CDR3 is TGTGCCTGGAGTAAAGACAGCAGCACAGATACGCAGTATTTT.

The chain recombines TRBV19 with TRBJ2-7; tentative D call: TRBD1 (5 bases). V was trimmed by 4 bases and J by 2 bases, leaving 12 bases between them. Germline CDR1 is LNHDA and CDR2 is SQIVND (reference sequence). This CDR3 has 14 amino acids. Here the CDR3 DNA reads TGTGCCAGTAGTAGTCAGGGTGGGACCTACGAGCAGTACTTC. This translates into CASSSQGGTYEQYF. Full variable domain (remainder filled in from reference TRBV19 and TRBJ2-7): DGGITQSPKYLFRKEGQNVTLSCEQNLNHDAMYWYRQDPGQGLRLIYYSQIVNDFQKGDIAEGYSVSREKKESFPLTVTSAQKNPTAFYLCASSSQGGTYEQYFGPGTRLTVT.

The chain is built from TRBV18 and TRBJ2-2; TRBD2 matches 7 bases. Germline CDR1 is KGHSH and CDR2 is LQKENI. The V gene end was trimmed by 5 bases and the J gene end by 2 bases; junction bases not matched to a gene: 8. The CDR3 length is 16 residues. CDR3 residues: CASSAALAANTGELFF. CDR3 DNA: TGTGCCAGCTCAGCTGCGCTAGCGGCCAACACCGGGGAGCTGTTTTTT. The whole variable domain, remainder taken from reference TRBV18 and TRBJ2-2, is NAGVMQNPRHLVRRRGQEARLRCSPMKGHSHVYWYRQLPEEGLKFMVYLQKENIIDESGMPKERFSAEFPKEGPSILRIQQVVRGDSAAYFCASSAALAANTGELFFGEGSRLTVL.

This chain joins TRBV15 and TRBJ2-1; TRBD1 matches at 7 bases. Losses at the gene ends were 0 bases for V and 6 bases for J; bases not matched to a gene: 14. The CDR3 spans 18 residues. Looked up from germline, CDR1 is LNHNV and CDR2 is YYDKDF (reference sequence). CDR3 coding DNA: TGTGCCACCAGCAGAGACCGAGGGGGCGTGGGCGGAGGCAATGAGCAGTTCTTC. It is translated as CATSRDRGGVGGGNEQFF.

The chain is built from TRBV5-6 and TRBJ1-5; D perhaps matches TRBD1 (5 bases). V dropped 4 bases and J dropped 6 bases, with 8 bases sitting between them. Germline loops: CDR1 SGHDT, CDR2 YYEEEE. This CDR3 contains 12 residues. The CDR3 DNA reads TGTGCCAGCAGCCTTAGGGGTCAGCCCCAGCATTTT. This translates into CASSLRGQPQHF.

The chain carries TRBV4-3 and TRBJ1-6; 8 bases are shared with TRBD1. Germline CDR1 is LGHNA and CDR2 is YSLEER. J gave up 7 bases and V 3 bases, and 8 bases lay outside the gene matches. CDR3 length: 16 amino acids. As DNA, the CDR3 is TGCGCCAGCAGCCACGTTGGACAGGGTAGAAATTCACCCCTCCACTTT. Its translation is CASSHVGQGRNSPLHF.

The CDR3 loop reads CASSLRGSSYNEQFF. The CDR3 DNA reads as TGTGCCAGCAGCTTAAGGGGGAGCTCCTACAATGAGCAGTTCTTC. V gene TRBV11-3 combines with J gene TRBJ2-1, with D possibly matching TRBD1 (6 bases). The germline gives CDR1 SGHNT, CDR2 YENEEA. The CDR3 runs to 15 residues. V was pared by 2 bases and J by 0 bases, with 8 bases between.

V and J are TRBV30 and TRBJ1-4; 7 bases match TRBD1. Germline V CDR1 and CDR2: GTSNPN, SVGIG (reference sequence). V lost 2 bases, J lost 6 bases, and 9 bases stayed unmatched. The CDR3 is 15 residues long. DNA for the CDR3: TGTGCCTGGAGTAAAGGGGGACAGTCCTATGAAAAACTGTTTTTT. Protein: CAWSKGGQSYEKLFF.

This chain connects TRBV6-5 to TRBJ2-5; perhaps TRBD2 as D (5 bases). Germline loops: CDR1 MNHEY, CDR2 SVGAGI. The CDR3 sequence is 14 residues long. The germline V and J ends were trimmed by 0 bases and 5 bases, with 10 bases remaining between them. CDR3: CASSYSTGFETQYF. The CDR3 DNA reads TGTGCCAGCAGTTACTCGACGGGGTTTGAGACCCAGTACTTC.

The chain is built from TRBV27 and TRBJ2-3, with 9 bases fitting TRBD2. In germline, CDR1 is MNHEY, CDR2 SMNVEV (reference sequence). CDR3 size: 19 residues. V trimming: 3 bases; J trimming: 8 bases; junction bases outside the gene matches: 21. CDR3 sequence reads: CASSFTPPSSSGNSGTQYF. In nucleotides, the CDR3 is TGTGCCAGCAGTTTCACCCCCCCCTCGTCTAGCGGGAATTCGGGTACGCAGTATTTT.

V is TRBV18 and J is TRBJ2-5; 9 nucleotides align to TRBD1. The J segment lost 0 bases and the V segment lost 3 bases, leaving 5 bases of the junction unmatched. The CDR3 length is 16 residues. The germline V gene has CDR1 KGHSH and CDR2 LQKENI. CDR3 sequence (DNA): TGTGCCAGCTCACCGCCCGGGACAGGGTACCAAGAGACCCAGTACTTC. Protein product: CASSPPGTGYQETQYF.

The V gene is TRBV7-8, the J gene TRBJ1-2, with D possibly matching TRBD1 (5 bases). Germline CDR1 and CDR2: SGHVS and FQNEAQ. The germline V and J ends were trimmed by 3 bases and 3 bases, with 8 bases remaining between them. This CDR3 comprises 13 residues. CDR3 sequence: CASSFGAHYGYTF. The DNA for the CDR3 is TGTGCCAGCAGCTTTGGGGCCCACTATGGCTACACCTTC.

This sequence joins TRBV6-6 and TRBJ2-4; 14 bases match TRBD2. The CDR3 loop spans 15 amino acids. J was trimmed by 7 bases and V by 6 bases; bases with no gene match: 5. CDR1 and CDR2 from the germline V gene are MNHNY and SVGAGI (reference sequence). In DNA, the CDR3 is TGTGCCAGCAGCCTTAGACTAGCGGGAGGGAACATTCAGTACTTC. This translates into CASSLRLAGGNIQYF.

This clone was observed once. The genes are TRBV6-5 and TRBJ2-7; 7 nucleotides align to TRBD1. V dropped 7 bases and J dropped 3; count of bases not matched to a gene: 9. The length of the CDR3 is 14 residues. CDR1 is MNHEY and CDR2 is SVGAGI in the germline V gene. CDR3 bases: TGTGCCAGCATTTTTGGGACAGCTAACTACGAGCAGTACTTC. Translation: CASIFGTANYEQYF.

This chain connects TRBV7-3 to TRBJ2-2; TRBD1 matches 8 bases. Trimming cost V 2 bases and J 5 bases; bases outside gene matches: 4. CDR1 SGHTA and CDR2 FQGTGA come from the germline V gene. This CDR3 has 15 residues. CDR3 sequence reads: CASSLGTGRTGELFF. In nucleotides, the CDR3 is TGTGCCAGCAGCTTAGGGACAGGACGGACCGGGGAGCTGTTTTTT.

The rearrangement links TRBV7-9 to TRBJ2-7; the D gene is possibly TRBD2 (6 bases). The CDR3 has 16 residues. CDR1 is SEHNR and CDR2 is FQNEAQ in the germline V gene (reference sequence). With 6 bases removed from V and 3 bases from J, the gap between germline ends came to 21 bases. The CDR3 loop is CASRSVLANSNYEQYF. As DNA, the CDR3 is TGTGCCAGCAGGTCCGTACTAGCTAATTCTAACTACGAGCAGTACTTC.

The CDR3 nucleotides are TGTGCCAGCAGCCTAGGTGGTGGCAACACCGGGGAGCTGTTTTTT. Translation gives CASSLGGGNTGELFF. The chain carries TRBV11-3 and TRBJ2-2; D unresolved. The CDR3 sequence is 15 residues long. Germline-derived CDR1 and CDR2 are SGHNT and YENEEA. V lost 5 bases, J lost 2 bases, and 12 bases lay in between.

Here the CDR3 reads CASIGGAGYNEQFF. The CDR3 coding sequence is TGTGCCAGCATAGGGGGAGCAGGCTACAATGAGCAGTTCTTC. V gene TRBV6-5 combines with J gene TRBJ2-1; weak D call: TRBD1 (6 bases). With 7 bases removed from V and 3 bases from J, the gap between germline ends came to 13 bases. CDR3 size: 14 residues. From germline, CDR1 is MNHEY and CDR2 SVGAGI.

J is TRBJ2-1 and V is TRBV3-1 (or the pseudogene TRBV3-2); TRBD2 matches 7 bases. Germline values: CDR1 LGHDT, CDR2 YNNKEL (reference sequence). This CDR3 has 19 amino acids. J gave up 5 bases and V 0 bases, and 16 bases lay outside the gene matches. This CDR3 is CASSQESLAGVPEDNEQFF. The CDR3 coding sequence is TGTGCCAGCAGCCAAGAGTCCTTGGCGGGAGTACCGGAAGACAATGAGCAGTTCTTC.

The chain employs TRBV29-1 and TRBJ1-2, with D possibly TRBD1 on 5 matching bases. V lost 7 bases and J 3 bases, leaving 9 bases between the germline ends. Germline CDR1 SQVTM, CDR2 ANQGSEA. The CDR3 is 11 amino acids. DNA of the CDR3: TGCAGCGCCCAGGGATACTATGGCTACACCTTC. It encodes CSAQGYYGYTF.

The chain carries TRBV24-1 and TRBJ2-3; TRBD2 agrees at 7 bases. This CDR3 has 15 residues. Germline V gene sequence: CDR1 KGHDR, CDR2 SFDVKD. Trimming cost V 4 bases and J 3 bases; bases outside gene matches: 6. This CDR3 is CATSDPGTTTDTQYF. The DNA for the CDR3 is TGTGCCACCAGTGACCCCGGGACTACAACAGATACGCAGTATTTT.

V is TRBV7-9 and J is TRBJ1-1; 7 positions match TRBD1. Germline trimming cut 2 bases from V and 4 bases from J; bases unmatched to any gene: 4. CDR3 length: 14 amino acids. In germline, CDR1 is SEHNR, CDR2 FQNEAQ (reference sequence). CDR3 protein: CASSLQGEVTEAFF. The CDR3 DNA sequence: TGTGCCAGCAGCTTACAGGGGGAGGTCACTGAAGCTTTCTTT. The whole variable domain, remainder taken from reference TRBV7-9 and TRBJ1-1, is DTGVSQNPRHKITKRGQNVTFRCDPISEHNRLYWYRQTLGQGPEFLTYFQNEAQLEKSRLLSDRFSAERPKGSFSTLEIQRTEQGDSAMYLCASSLQGEVTEAFFGQGTRLTVV.

V is TRBV9 and J is TRBJ2-7; no clear D gene. Germline V gene data show CDR1 as SGDLS and CDR2 as YYNGEE. V lost 0 bases and J lost 1, with 5 bases in between. The CDR3 length is 13 residues. In nucleotides, the CDR3 is TGTGCCAGCAGCGTAGGAGGTTCCTACGAGCAGTACTTC. Encoded protein: CASSVGGSYEQYF.

The gene calls are TRBV28 and TRBJ2-7; maybe TRBD2 (5 bases). The V end lost 5 bases, the J end lost 2 bases, and 13 bases lay between the germline ends. The V gene's germline CDR1 is MDHEN and CDR2 SYDVKM. This CDR3 is 14 amino acids long. CDR3 DNA sequence: TGTGCCAGCAGTCCCTCCGGGCGGGCCTACGAGCAGTACTTC. This translates into CASSPSGRAYEQYF.

V usage is TRBV18 and J usage is TRBJ2-1; no clear D gene. V was cut by 6 bases and J by 5 bases, with 5 bases left in between. This CDR3 is 11 amino acids long. Germline V lookup: CDR1 KGHSH, CDR2 LQKENI. CDR3 residues: CASSADNEQFF. Here the CDR3 DNA reads TGTGCCAGCTCGGCGGACAATGAGCAGTTCTTC. The full variable domain, rest sourced from reference TRBV18 and TRBJ2-1, is NAGVMQNPRHLVRRRGQEARLRCSPMKGHSHVYWYRQLPEEGLKFMVYLQKENIIDESGMPKERFSAEFPKEGPSILRIQQVVRGDSAAYFCASSADNEQFFGPGTRLTVL.